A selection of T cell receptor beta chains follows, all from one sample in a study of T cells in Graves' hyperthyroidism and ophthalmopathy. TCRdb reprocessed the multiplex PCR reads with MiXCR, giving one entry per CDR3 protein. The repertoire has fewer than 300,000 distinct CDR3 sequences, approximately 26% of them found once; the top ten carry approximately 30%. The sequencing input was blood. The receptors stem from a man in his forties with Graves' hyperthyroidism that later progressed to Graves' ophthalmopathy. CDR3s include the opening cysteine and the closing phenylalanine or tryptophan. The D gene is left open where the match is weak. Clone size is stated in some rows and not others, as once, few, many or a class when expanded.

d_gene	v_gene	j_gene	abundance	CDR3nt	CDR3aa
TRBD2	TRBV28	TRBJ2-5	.	TGTGCCAGCAACAAAGGGACTAGCGGTATACAAGAGACCCAGTACTTC	CASNKGTSGIQETQYF
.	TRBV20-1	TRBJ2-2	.	TGCAGTGCTCCGACAGGCGTGAACACCGGGGAGCTGTTTTTT	CSAPTGVNTGELFF
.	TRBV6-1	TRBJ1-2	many	TGTGCCAGCAGTGAATTTGTAGGGGGGTTCTATGGCTACACCTTC	CASSEFVGGFYGYTF
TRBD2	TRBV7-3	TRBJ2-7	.	TGTGCCAGCAGCTTAATCGGGGGGACCTACGAGCAGTACTTC	CASSLIGGTYEQYF
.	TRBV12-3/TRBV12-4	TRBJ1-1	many	TGTGCCAGCAGTTGGAAGATGAACACTGAAGCTTTCTTT	CASSWKMNTEAFF
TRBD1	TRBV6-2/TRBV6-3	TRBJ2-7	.	TGTGCCAGCAGTTACTCGATGGACAGGGGCGTATCCTACGAGCAGTACTTC	CASSYSMDRGVSYEQYF
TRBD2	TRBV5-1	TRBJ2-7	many	TGCGCCAGCACCTTGGGCAGGACTAGCGGGAGAGGATTGTCCTACGAGCAGTACTTC	CASTLGRTSGRGLSYEQYF
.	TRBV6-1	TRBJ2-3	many	TGTGCCAGCAGCCCCTCTACAGATACGCAGTATTTT	CASSPSTDTQYF
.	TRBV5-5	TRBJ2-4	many	TGTGCCAGCAGCTCGGGGGACTCAAACATTCAGTACTTC	CASSSGDSNIQYF
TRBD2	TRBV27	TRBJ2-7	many	TGTGCCAGCAGTTCCCTAGCGGACCACTACGAGCAGTACTTC	CASSSLADHYEQYF
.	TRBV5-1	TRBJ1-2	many	TGCGCCAGCAGCCGAGATAGGACAGAGTATGGCTACACCTTC	CASSRDRTEYGYTF
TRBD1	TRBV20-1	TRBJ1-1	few	TGCAGTGCTCCTTCCCGGGACAGGGGGATAGACACTGAAGCTTTCTTT	CSAPSRDRGIDTEAFF
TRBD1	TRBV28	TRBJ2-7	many	TGTGCCAGCAGGAACGTGGGACAGTTTTACGAGCAGTACTTC	CASRNVGQFYEQYF
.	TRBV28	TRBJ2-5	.	TGTGCCAGCAGCCTCCCGCCACCCTTGGAGACCCAGTACTTC	CASSLPPPLETQYF
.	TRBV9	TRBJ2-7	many	TGTGCCAGCAGCTCCCTCCCCTACGAGCAGTACTTC	CASSSLPYEQYF
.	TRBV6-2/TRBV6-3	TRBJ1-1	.	TGTGCCAGCAAAAACAGCCGGGGGACTGAAGCTTTCTTT	CASKNSRGTEAFF
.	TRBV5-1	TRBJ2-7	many	TGCGCCAGCAGCTTGACCTTGACAGAAATGGACGAGCAGTACTTC	CASSLTLTEMDEQYF
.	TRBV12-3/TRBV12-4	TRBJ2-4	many	TGTGCCAGCAGTTCCTTGGGCGCGGGTAAAAACATTCAGTACTTC	CASSSLGAGKNIQYF
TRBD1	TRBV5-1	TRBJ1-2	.	TGCGCCAGCAGAGCCGGGACAGAGGATGGCTACACCTTC	CASRAGTEDGYTF
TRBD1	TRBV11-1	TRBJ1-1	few	TGTGCCAGCAGCTTGGGGGGACAGGGGCGCACTGAAGCTTTCTTT	CASSLGGQGRTEAFF
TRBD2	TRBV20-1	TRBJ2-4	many	TGCAGTGGCCACCCACCCACTAGCGAAAACGAACCCATTCAGTACTTC	CSGHPPTSENEPIQYF
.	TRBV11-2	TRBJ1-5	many	TGTGCCAGCAGTTTAAGTAGCAATCAGCCCCAGCATTTT	CASSLSSNQPQHF
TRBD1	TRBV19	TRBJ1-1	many	TGTGCCAGTAGTATTAAAGGACAGGGGACTGAAGCTTTCTTT	CASSIKGQGTEAFF
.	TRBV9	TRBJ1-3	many	TGTGCCAGCAGCGTAGGCAGATCTGGAAACACCATATATTTT	CASSVGRSGNTIYF
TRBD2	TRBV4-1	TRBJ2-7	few	TGCGCCAGCAGCCCAAACGGACTGAATAGCGGGGAGCAGTACTTC	CASSPNGLNSGEQYF
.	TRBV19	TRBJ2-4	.	TGTGCCACCGGGAGCGACGGTGGCATTCAGTACTTC	CATGSDGGIQYF
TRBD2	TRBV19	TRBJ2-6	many	TGTGCCAGTAGTTGGGGAGGGTCTGGGGCCAACGTCCTGACTTTC	CASSWGGSGANVLTF
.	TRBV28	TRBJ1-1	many	TGTGCCAGCAGTTTATACGGGGATCTGGGCACTGAAGCTTTCTTT	CASSLYGDLGTEAFF
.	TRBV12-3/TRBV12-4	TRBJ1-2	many	TGTGCCAGCAGTTTATCTGACAGCCAACTTTATGGCTACACCTTC	CASSLSDSQLYGYTF
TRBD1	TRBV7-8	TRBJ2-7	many	TGTGCCAGCAGCTTAGAACTTGGACGAGGGGGCAGCTCCTACGAGCAGTACTTC	CASSLELGRGGSSYEQYF
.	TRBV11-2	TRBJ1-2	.	TGTGCCAGCAGCTCGAATTTAGGAGGACGGTCTACTAACTATGGCTACACCTTC	CASSSNLGGRSTNYGYTF
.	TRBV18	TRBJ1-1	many	TGTGCCAGCCAAGGGAGTCGGACTGAAGCTTTCTTT	CASQGSRTEAFF
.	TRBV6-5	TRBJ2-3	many	TGTGCCAGCAGCAGGGACCCACAGGGAACAGATACGCAGTATTTT	CASSRDPQGTDTQYF
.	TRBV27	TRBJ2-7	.	TGTGCCAGCAGTTTGAGTTTGGGCCCAGGGAACGAGCAGTACTTC	CASSLSLGPGNEQYF
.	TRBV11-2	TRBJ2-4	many	TGTGCCAGCAGCTTAGAAAGTCAGCCAAACATTCAGTACTTC	CASSLESQPNIQYF
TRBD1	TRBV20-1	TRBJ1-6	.	TGCAGTGCTAGAGAAGGGACAGGCCCCAGTTCACCCCTCCACTTT	CSAREGTGPSSPLHF
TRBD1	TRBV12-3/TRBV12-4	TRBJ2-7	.	TGTGCCAGCAGTAACCGGGACAGGAACTCCTACGAGCAGTACTTC	CASSNRDRNSYEQYF
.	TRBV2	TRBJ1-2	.	TGTGCCAGCAGTGTTAGGAGGGGCTACACCTTC	CASSVRRGYTF
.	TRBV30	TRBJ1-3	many	TGTGCCTGGAGTGATGGAGAAATCCGTCGGAACACCATATATTTT	CAWSDGEIRRNTIYF
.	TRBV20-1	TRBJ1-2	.	TGCAGTGCTGGCCCGAGCCGAAAATATGGCTACACCTTC	CSAGPSRKYGYTF
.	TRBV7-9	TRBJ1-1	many	TGTGCCAGCAGCACTGGATGGGGGCCGAACACTGAAGCTTTCTTT	CASSTGWGPNTEAFF
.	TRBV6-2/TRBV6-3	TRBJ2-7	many	TGTGCCAGCAGTTACTCCTTTGGGGGGCTCATCAGCACCTACGAGCAGTACTTC	CASSYSFGGLISTYEQYF
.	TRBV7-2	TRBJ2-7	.	TGTGCCAGCAGCTTAGGGCAGGGTCAATCCCCCTACGAGCAGTACTTC	CASSLGQGQSPYEQYF
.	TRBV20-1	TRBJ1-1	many	TGCAGTGCTAGACCAGACCCCGACAGTGAAGCTTTCTTT	CSARPDPDSEAFF
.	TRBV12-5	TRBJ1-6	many	TGTGCTAGTGGTTTAAGTGCTGGGAATAATTCACCCCTCCACTTT	CASGLSAGNNSPLHF
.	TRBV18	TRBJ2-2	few	TGTGCCAGCTCATATACTAGGACCGGGGAGCTGTTTTTT	CASSYTRTGELFF
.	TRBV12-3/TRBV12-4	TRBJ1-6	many	TGTGCCAGCAGCCAAAGCTCCTATAATTCACCCCTCCACTTT	CASSQSSYNSPLHF
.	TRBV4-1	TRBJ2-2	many	TGCGCCAGCAGCCAAGATAGGGGACCCACCGGGGAGCTGTTTTTT	CASSQDRGPTGELFF
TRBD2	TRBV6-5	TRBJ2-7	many	TGTGCCAGCAGACTAGCGCGGGGCAGCTCCTACGAGCAGTACTTC	CASRLARGSSYEQYF
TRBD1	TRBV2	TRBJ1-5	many	TGTGCCAGCAGTAGGGACAGGGTCATTCAGCCCCAGCATTTT	CASSRDRVIQPQHF
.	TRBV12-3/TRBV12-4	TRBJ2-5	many	TGTGCCAGCAGTTGGGAGTTTCGACGGGAGACCCAGTACTTC	CASSWEFRRETQYF
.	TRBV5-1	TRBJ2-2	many	TGCGCCAGCAGCTTGGAATCGGGCACCGGGGAGCTGTTTTTT	CASSLESGTGELFF